What follows describes a single T cell receptor beta chain. The ends lost 6 bases at V and 3 bases at J; junction bases unmatched: 3. The germline CDR1 and CDR2 sequences are MGHDK and SYGVNS. CDR3 length equals 14 residues. Assay used: immunoSEQ multiplex PCR; TCRdb lists only in-frame clones, some missing. The profile shows approximately 180,000 clones, nearly 90% of them singletons. This specimen comes from a study of blood T cell repertoires in COVID-19. Across the study: Samples came from the United States, Italy and Spain, spanning acute and convalescent COVID-19.

The chain links TRBV25-1 to TRBJ2-2; TRBD1 matches 8 bases. Sequenced material: PBMCs or T cells enriched from blood (not recorded which). The sequence was obtained from a woman aged 40 to 49 with acute COVID-19. The CDR3: CASRDRGDTGELFF. CDR3 coding DNA: TGTGCCAGCAGAGACAGGGGCGACACCGGGGAGCTGTTTTTT.